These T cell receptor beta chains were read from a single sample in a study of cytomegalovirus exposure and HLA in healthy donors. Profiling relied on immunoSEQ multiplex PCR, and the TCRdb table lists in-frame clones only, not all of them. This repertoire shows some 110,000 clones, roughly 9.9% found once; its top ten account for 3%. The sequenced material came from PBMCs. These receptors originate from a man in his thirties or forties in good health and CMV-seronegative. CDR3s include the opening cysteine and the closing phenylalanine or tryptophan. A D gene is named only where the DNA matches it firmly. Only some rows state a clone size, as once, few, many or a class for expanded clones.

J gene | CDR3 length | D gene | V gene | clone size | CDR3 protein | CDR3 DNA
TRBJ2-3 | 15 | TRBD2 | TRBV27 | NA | CASSLRTSGTDTQYF | TGTGCCAGCAGTCTGAGGACTAGCGGCACAGATACGCAGTATTTT
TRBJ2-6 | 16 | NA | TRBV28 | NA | CASSLNGESGANVLTF | TGTGCCAGCAGTTTAAATGGAGAATCTGGGGCCAACGTCCTGACTTTC
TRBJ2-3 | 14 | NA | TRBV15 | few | CATSTDYRADTQYF | TGTGCCACCAGCACCGATTACAGGGCAGATACGCAGTATTTT
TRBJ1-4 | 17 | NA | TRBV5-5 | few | CASSRRLRDATNEKLFF | TGTGCCAGCAGCCGGAGATTACGAGATGCAACTAATGAAAAACTGTTTTTT
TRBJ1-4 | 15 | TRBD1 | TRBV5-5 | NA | CASSSGQGANEKLFF | TGTGCCAGCAGCTCGGGACAGGGGGCAAATGAAAAACTGTTTTTT
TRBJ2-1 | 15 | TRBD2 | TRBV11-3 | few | CASSLGLAGHNEQFF | TGTGCCAGCAGCTTAGGGCTAGCGGGGCACAATGAGCAGTTCTTC
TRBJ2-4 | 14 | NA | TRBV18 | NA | CASSPPGLSYIQYF | TGTGCCAGCTCCCCTCCGGGACTCTCATACATTCAGTACTTC
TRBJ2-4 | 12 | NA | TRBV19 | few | CASSLGSNIQYF | TGTGCCAGTAGTTTGGGCAGTAACATTCAGTACTTC
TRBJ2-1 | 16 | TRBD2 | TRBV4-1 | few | CASSRGTSESYNEQFF | TGCGCCAGCAGCCGAGGGACTAGCGAGTCCTACAATGAGCAGTTCTTC
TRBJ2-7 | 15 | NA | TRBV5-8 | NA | CASSLAETGTYEQYF | TGTGCCAGCAGCCTCGCCGAAACAGGGACCTACGAGCAGTACTTC
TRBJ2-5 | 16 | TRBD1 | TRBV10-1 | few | CASSESTGGFQETQYF | TGCGCCAGCAGTGAGTCAACAGGGGGCTTTCAAGAAACCCAGTACTTC
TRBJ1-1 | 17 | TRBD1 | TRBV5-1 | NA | CASSLGNRGLATTEAFF | TGCGCCAGCAGCTTGGGGAACAGGGGGCTTGCGACCACTGAAGCTTTCTTT
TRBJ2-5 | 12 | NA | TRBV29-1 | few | CSVEDRGTTQYF | TGCAGCGTTGAAGATCGTGGCACAACCCAGTACTTC
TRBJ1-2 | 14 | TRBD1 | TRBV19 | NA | CASSITRGQNGYTF | TGTGCCAGTAGTATAACTAGGGGGCAGAACGGCTACACCTTC
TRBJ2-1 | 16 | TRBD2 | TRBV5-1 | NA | CASSPPLAGSYNEQFF | TGCGCCAGCAGCCCTCCCCTAGCGGGCTCCTACAATGAGCAGTTCTTC
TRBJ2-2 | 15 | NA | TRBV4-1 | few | CASSQGQGLGGELFF | TGCGCCAGCAGCCAAGGGCAGGGTCTGGGCGGGGAGCTGTTTTTT
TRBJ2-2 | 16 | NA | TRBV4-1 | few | CASSQDITRGSGELFF | TGCGCCAGCAGCCAAGATATAACTCGGGGATCCGGGGAGCTGTTTTTT
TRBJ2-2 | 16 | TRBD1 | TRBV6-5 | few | CASSYANRGSTGELFF | TGTGCCAGCAGTTACGCGAACAGGGGGTCTACAGGGGAGCTGTTTTTT
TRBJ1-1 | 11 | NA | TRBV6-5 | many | CASIHGLGAFF | TGTGCCAGCATCCACGGGTTAGGAGCTTTCTTT
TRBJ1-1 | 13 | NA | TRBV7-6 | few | CASSSWGETEAFF | TGTGCCAGCAGCTCTTGGGGGGAAACTGAAGCTTTCTTT
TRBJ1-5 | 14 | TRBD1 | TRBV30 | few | CAWRGTGGNQPQHF | TGTGCCTGGAGAGGGACAGGGGGAAATCAGCCCCAGCATTTT
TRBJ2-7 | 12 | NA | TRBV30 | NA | CAWSRQFSEQYF | TGTGCCTGGAGTAGACAGTTTTCCGAGCAGTACTTC
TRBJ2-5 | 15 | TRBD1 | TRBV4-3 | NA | CASRPGTGRVETQYF | TGCGCCAGCCGCCCCGGGACAGGGAGGGTTGAGACCCAGTACTTC
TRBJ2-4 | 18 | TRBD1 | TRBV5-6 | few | CASSLEGQGFLAKNIQYF | TGTGCCAGCAGCTTGGAAGGACAGGGATTTCTAGCCAAAAACATTCAGTACTTC
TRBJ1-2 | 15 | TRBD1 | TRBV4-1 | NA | CASSQDADRRYGYTF | TGCGCCAGCAGCCAAGATGCGGACAGGAGATATGGCTACACCTTC
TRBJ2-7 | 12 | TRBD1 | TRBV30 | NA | CAQGQNSYEQYF | TGTGCCCAGGGACAGAACTCCTACGAGCAGTACTTC
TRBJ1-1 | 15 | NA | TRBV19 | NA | CASSEPRVRNTEAFF | TGTGCCAGTAGTGAACCCAGGGTTCGAAACACTGAAGCTTTCTTT
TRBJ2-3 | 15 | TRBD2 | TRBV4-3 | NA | CASSQVSGGTDTQYF | TGCGCCAGCAGCCAGGTTAGCGGGGGAACAGATACGCAGTATTTT
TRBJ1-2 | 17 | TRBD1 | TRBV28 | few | CASSLAAGQGFNYGYTF | TGTGCCAGCAGTTTAGCTGCGGGACAGGGGTTTAACTATGGCTACACCTTC
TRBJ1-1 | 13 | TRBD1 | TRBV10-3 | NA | CAISPGQYTEAFF | TGTGCCATCAGTCCGGGACAGTACACTGAAGCTTTCTTT
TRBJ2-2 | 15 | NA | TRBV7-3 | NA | CASSSSGDWVGELFF | TGTGCCAGCAGCTCCTCCGGGGATTGGGTGGGGGAGCTGTTTTTT
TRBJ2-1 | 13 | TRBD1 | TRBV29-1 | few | CSVGDRSGSEQFF | TGCAGCGTTGGGGACAGGAGTGGTAGTGAGCAGTTCTTC
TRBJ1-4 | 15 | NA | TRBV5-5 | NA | CASSYNRDNTEKLFF | TGTGCCAGCAGTTACAACAGGGACAATACTGAAAAACTGTTTTTT
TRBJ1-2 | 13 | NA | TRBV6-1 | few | CASSKIRGYGYTF | TGTGCCAGCAGTAAAATACGGGGCTATGGCTACACCTTC
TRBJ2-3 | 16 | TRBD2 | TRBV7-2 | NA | CASGLGSGGLTDTQYF | TGTGCCAGCGGACTAGGTAGCGGGGGCCTCACAGATACGCAGTATTTT
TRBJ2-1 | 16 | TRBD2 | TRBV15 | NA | CATSRGRLADYNEQFF | TGTGCCACCAGCAGGGGAAGACTAGCGGACTACAATGAGCAGTTCTTC
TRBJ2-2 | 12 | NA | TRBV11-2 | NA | CASSLSTGELFF | TGTGCCAGCAGCTTGAGCACCGGGGAGCTGTTTTTT
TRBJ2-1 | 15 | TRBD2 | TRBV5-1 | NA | CASSLGAGGYNEQFF | TGCGCCAGCAGCTTGGGAGCGGGAGGTTACAATGAGCAGTTCTTC
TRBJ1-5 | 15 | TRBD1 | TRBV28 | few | CASNEGQGLISPQHF | TGTGCCAGCAATGAGGGACAGGGCCTAATCAGCCCCCAGCATTTT